This T cell receptor beta chain derives from a study of OX40 agonist ivuxolimab in advanced cancers. As for the study in general: Patients took ivuxolimab, an agonistic anti-OX40 (CD134) antibody.

Generated by immunoSEQ multiplex PCR, the TCRdb table keeps only in-frame clones and is missing some. Of roughly 56,000 clones in the sample, roughly nine tenths were seen once. The CDR3 is 12 residues long. Germline-derived CDR1 and CDR2 are SQVTM and ANQGSEA. With 6 bases clipped from V and 4 bases from J, the junction kept 3 bases outside the gene matches. Specimen: CD4+ or CD8+ T cells sorted from blood, collected in a trial of the OX40 agonist ivuxolimab. The TCR comes from an adult with an advanced solid tumor such as melanoma, head and neck, liver or kidney cancer. The J gene is TRBJ1-1, the V gene TRBV29-1, with TRBD1 matching over 9 bases. Here the CDR3 DNA reads TGCAGCGTGGCGGACAGGGGCACTGAAGCTTTCTTT. This translates into CSVADRGTEAFF.